These T cell receptor beta chains were read from a single sample in a study of control samples from healthy donors and cancer patients. TCRdb keeps only in-frame clones here, not all; method: immunoSEQ multiplex PCR. The repertoire includes about 200,000 clones, about 89% of them detected once, and less than 2% sits in the top ten. Input material: blood. The receptors here all came from a man aged 30 to 45 in good health. Both conserved end residues are part of each CDR3. A D gene is named only where the DNA matches it firmly. Expanded clones are given a class, and other clones once, few, many or no size at all.

V gene	clone size	J gene	D gene	CDR3 DNA	CDR3 protein
TRBV14	-	TRBJ1-1	-	TGTGCCAGCAGCAGCCGACAAGGCGCTGAAGCTTTCTTT	CASSSRQGAEAFF
TRBV5-6	-	TRBJ1-1	-	TGTGCCAGCAGCTCCTCAGGGAGGTGGGCTTTCTTT	CASSSSGRWAFF
TRBV18	-	TRBJ2-7	-	TGTGCCAGCTCACTCTCACAGGCTTTCTACGAGCAGTACTTC	CASSLSQAFYEQYF
TRBV19	-	TRBJ2-3	-	TGTGCCAGTAGTATTATTGGGTTTAGCGACGCTAGCACAGATACGCAGTATTTT	CASSIIGFSDASTDTQYF
TRBV4-1	-	TRBJ2-7	TRBD2	TGCGCCAGCAGTCGCCTAGCGGGGGTCGAGCAGTACTTC	CASSRLAGVEQYF
TRBV7-8	-	TRBJ1-3	TRBD1	TGTGCCAGCAGCTTAGGCCTACAGGGGGCTGGAAACACCATATATTTT	CASSLGLQGAGNTIYF
TRBV7-9	-	TRBJ2-3	TRBD2	TGTGCCAGCAGTTTCCTGGGTACGACTAGCCTATCAGATACGCAGTATTTT	CASSFLGTTSLSDTQYF
TRBV27	-	TRBJ2-6	TRBD1	TGTGCCAGCCGACAGGGAGAAAAGACTGGGGCCAACGTCCTGACTTTC	CASRQGEKTGANVLTF
TRBV27	-	TRBJ2-1	TRBD1	TGTGCCAGCAGGTACCAGGGGGCGATACCCTCCTACAATGAGCAGTTCTTC	CASRYQGAIPSYNEQFF
TRBV2	once	TRBJ1-4	TRBD1	TGTGCCAGCTGGGGACAGGGACATGTTAATGAAAAACTGTTTTTT	CASWGQGHVNEKLFF
TRBV9	-	TRBJ2-2	TRBD1	TGTGCCAGCAGCGTGAGTCCGGGACAGGCCATCGGGGAGCTGTTTTTT	CASSVSPGQAIGELFF
TRBV5-5	-	TRBJ1-2	-	TGTGCCAGCAGCTCGGACGTCTATGGCTACACCTTC	CASSSDVYGYTF
TRBV7-9	once	TRBJ1-2	TRBD1	TGTGCCAGCAGTTTAGACGACAGGGGACATGGCTACACCTTC	CASSLDDRGHGYTF
TRBV12-3/TRBV12-4	-	TRBJ2-4	TRBD2	TGTGCCAGCAGTTTGGGGACTAGCGGGATTCAGTACTTC	CASSLGTSGIQYF
TRBV5-6	-	TRBJ2-2	-	TGTGCCAGCAGCTTATTTGGGTGGGAATACACCGGGGAGCTGTTTTTT	CASSLFGWEYTGELFF
TRBV9	-	TRBJ2-1	TRBD2	TGTGCCAGCAGCGTCATAGGGACTAGCGGACCCAATGAGCAGTTCTTC	CASSVIGTSGPNEQFF
TRBV5-4	-	TRBJ1-6	-	TGTGCCAGCAGCTTCGGGGACGGAATTTCACCCCTCCACTTT	CASSFGDGISPLHF
TRBV10-3	-	TRBJ2-1	-	TGTGCCATCAGTAGAGAACTAGATCATGAGCAGTTCTTC	CAISRELDHEQFF
TRBV9	-	TRBJ2-1	TRBD2	TGTGCCAGCAGCGCCCATAGCGGGGGGTCGAATGAGCAGTTCTTC	CASSAHSGGSNEQFF
TRBV19	-	TRBJ2-6	-	TGTGCCAGTGGAGCCTCTGGGGCCAACGTCCTGACTTTC	CASGASGANVLTF
TRBV11-2	-	TRBJ2-1	TRBD2	TGTGCCAGCAGCTTATCCCCTAGCGGGGGTGACTACAATGAGCAGTTCTTC	CASSLSPSGGDYNEQFF
TRBV9	-	TRBJ1-5	-	TGTGCCAGCAGCGTAACAGACCTAATCAATCAGCCCCAGCATTTT	CASSVTDLINQPQHF
TRBV11-2	-	TRBJ2-7	TRBD1	TGTGCCAGCAGATCTCAGGGGGACTACGAGCAGTACTTC	CASRSQGDYEQYF
TRBV4-1	-	TRBJ1-5	TRBD1	TGCGCCAGCAGCGACAGGGTGGGGAGCAATCAGCCCCAGCATTTT	CASSDRVGSNQPQHF
TRBV27	-	TRBJ1-4	-	TGTGCCAGCAGTAGGCGGGATGAAAAACTGTTTTTT	CASSRRDEKLFF
TRBV6-5	-	TRBJ1-2	-	TGTGCCAGCAGTTACTCCCCCTCCTATGGCTACACCTTC	CASSYSPSYGYTF
TRBV6-5	-	TRBJ2-1	-	TGTGCCAGCAGTTACTCGCCCGGGGGCAATGAGCAGTTCTTC	CASSYSPGGNEQFF
TRBV6-6	once	TRBJ1-1	-	TGTGCCAGCAGTTACTCTAGGCAGGGGAACACTGAAGCTTTCTTT	CASSYSRQGNTEAFF
TRBV5-1	-	TRBJ1-4	-	TGCGCCAGCAGCTCAGGAGAAGTTGGTGAAAAACTGTTTTTT	CASSSGEVGEKLFF
TRBV30	-	TRBJ1-5	-	TGTGCTTATGGGACGGCGGCTCAGCCCCAGCATTTT	CAYGTAAQPQHF
TRBV6-5	-	TRBJ1-1	-	TGTGCCAGCAGACGGACAGAAAAAAAGAACACTGAAGCTTTCTTT	CASRRTEKKNTEAFF
TRBV19	-	TRBJ2-1	TRBD2	TGTGCCAGTAGTAGGAGGACTAGCGGGGCCTCTCCTTTCTACAATGAGCAGTTCTTC	CASSRRTSGASPFYNEQFF
TRBV10-1	few	TRBJ2-6	-	TGCGCCAGCAGTGGGGGTTCTGGGGCCAACGTCCTGACTTTC	CASSGGSGANVLTF
TRBV28	-	TRBJ2-7	-	TGTGCCAGCAGTTTCCCGCGCTACGAGCAGTACTTC	CASSFPRYEQYF
TRBV19	-	TRBJ1-6	TRBD1	TGTGCCAGTAGTGGGACAGGGGGCTGGAATTCACCCCTCCACTTT	CASSGTGGWNSPLHF
TRBV30	-	TRBJ1-1	TRBD1	TGTGCCTGGGGGACAGGGTTCACTGAAGCTTTCTTT	CAWGTGFTEAFF
TRBV5-1	-	TRBJ2-3	TRBD2	TGCGCCAGCAGCTACGGGGGGGCTTTTCAACTTACCACAGATACGCAGTATTTT	CASSYGGAFQLTTDTQYF
TRBV20-1	-	TRBJ1-6	-	TGCAGTGCTAGTACCCTGCGAGATAATTCACCCCTCCACTTT	CSASTLRDNSPLHF
TRBV5-1	-	TRBJ2-1	TRBD2	TGCGCCAGCAGGGCTAGCGGGGGGTACAATGAGCAGTTCTTC	CASRASGGYNEQFF
TRBV7-9	-	TRBJ1-4	-	TGTGCCAGCAGCTTAGCGCTAAATGGAAAACTGTTTTTT	CASSLALNGKLFF
TRBV19	-	TRBJ2-7	-	TGTGCCAGTAGTGAGGCAGGGAACTTCTACGAGCAGTACTTC	CASSEAGNFYEQYF
TRBV12-5	-	TRBJ1-5	-	TGTGCTAGTGGTTTGGTATGGGCAGGGGAAGCTAATCAGCCCCAGCATTTT	CASGLVWAGEANQPQHF
TRBV6-5	-	TRBJ1-3	-	TGTGCCATAACCCCCTCAGCGCTCTCTGGAAACACCATATATTTT	CAITPSALSGNTIYF
TRBV19	-	TRBJ1-1	-	TGTGCCAGTAGTATAGATCCGGGAGCCCCTGAAGCTTTCTTT	CASSIDPGAPEAFF
TRBV7-3	once	TRBJ2-1	-	TGTGCCAGCAGCTTAACGTTGCAGGGCTTCAATGAGCAGTTCTTC	CASSLTLQGFNEQFF
TRBV7-9	-	TRBJ2-2	-	TGTGCCAGCAGCTTAGGAGCCACACCAAAGCGATGGGTTTTT	CASSLGATPKRWVF
TRBV6-1	few	TRBJ2-4	-	TGTGCCAGCAGTGAATTTAAGGCAGGGCAAAACATTCAGTACTTC	CASSEFKAGQNIQYF
TRBV14	-	TRBJ1-2	TRBD1	TGTGCCAGCAGCCAAGATGCCGCAGGGGGCATGAGAGGCTACACCTTC	CASSQDAAGGMRGYTF
TRBV7-9	-	TRBJ2-5	-	TGTGCCAGCAGCCCCCGGGTTGGGCGGCGACAGACCCAGTACTTC	CASSPRVGRRQTQYF
TRBV25-1	-	TRBJ2-3	-	TGTGCCAGCAGTCCCGCGGGTAGCACAGATACGCAGTATTTT	CASSPAGSTDTQYF
TRBV5-1	-	TRBJ2-3	-	TGCGCCAGCAGCCGGGCCTCTACGGGAGATACGCAGTATTTT	CASSRASTGDTQYF
TRBV6-5	-	TRBJ1-2	TRBD1	TGTGCCAGCAAGGAGGGGACAGGGGTTTATGGCTACACCTTC	CASKEGTGVYGYTF